A single sample gave rise to the 27 T cell receptor beta chains below, sequenced in a study of blood T cell repertoires in COVID-19. Sequencing used immunoSEQ multiplex PCR; TCRdb keeps in-frame clones, though not all of them. This table has 200,000 to 250,000 clones, 87% appearing once. Sequencing was done on a sample of PBMCs or T cells enriched from blood (not recorded which). These receptors were taken from a man aged 25-45 years who had recovered from COVID-19.

V gene TRBV7-2 combines with J gene TRBJ2-6; TRBD1 agrees at 8 bases. Germline values: CDR1 SGHTA, CDR2 FQGNSA. Unmatched junction bases numbered 12, after V lost 11 bases and J lost 0 bases. The length of the CDR3 is 17 residues. The DNA for the CDR3 is TGTGCCGGAGAGACCGGGACAGGAGGCTCTGGGGCCAACGTCCTGACTTTC. This sequence encodes CAGETGTGGSGANVLTF.

The J gene is TRBJ1-2, the V gene TRBV20-1, with D possibly matching TRBD1 (5 bases). This CDR3 comprises 10 residues. Germline-derived CDR1 and CDR2 are DFQATT and SNEGSKA (reference sequence). The ends were cut back, 6 bases at V and 5 bases at J, with 7 bases in the middle. Here the CDR3 reads CSAPGYGYTF. The CDR3 coding sequence is TGCAGTGCCCCAGGGTATGGCTACACCTTC.

In this sample, this clone turned up once. The gene calls are TRBV29-1 and TRBJ2-1; 10 bases match TRBD2. The V segment lost 6 bases and the J segment 6 bases; nucleotides outside the gene matches: 8. The CDR3 is 14 amino acids. Looked up from germline, CDR1 is SQVTM and CDR2 is ANQGSEA. CDR3 region: CSVGTSDTFNEQFF. Written as DNA, the CDR3 is TGCAGCGTCGGGACTAGCGACACTTTCAATGAGCAGTTCTTC.

The J gene is TRBJ1-2, the V gene TRBV12-3 or TRBV12-4, with TRBD1 identical over 9 bases. The CDR3 is made up of 13 amino acids. With 6 bases clipped from V and 5 bases from J, the junction kept 4 bases outside the gene matches. Here the CDR3 reads CASRGTGRYGYTF. CDR3 sequence (DNA): TGTGCCAGCAGGGGGACAGGGAGATATGGCTACACCTTC.

This clone turned up a few times. This rearrangement joins TRBV3-1 (or the pseudogene TRBV3-2) to TRBJ2-5; TRBD2 aligns across 7 bases. V lost 3 bases and J lost 3; bases outside the gene matches: 13. This CDR3 has 17 residues. Germline V lookup: CDR1 LGHDT, CDR2 YNNKEL (reference sequence). CDR3 in amino acids: CASSQGAWEGREETQYF. CDR3 DNA sequence: TGTGCCAGCAGCCAGGGTGCGTGGGAGGGCCGGGAAGAGACCCAGTACTTC.

The rearrangement uses TRBV12-3 or TRBV12-4 and TRBJ2-7, with 8 nucleotides matching TRBD1. The trim removed 5 bases at V and 2 bases at J, leaving 2 bases unmatched. The CDR3 has 13 amino acids. The CDR3 reads CASSGQGAYEQYF. In nucleotides, the CDR3 is TGTGCCAGCAGTGGACAGGGTGCCTACGAGCAGTACTTC.

The chain joins TRBV12-5 to TRBJ1-2, with a tentative D call TRBD1 (5 bases). The CDR3 runs 13 residues. Trimming removed 7 bases at V and 4 bases at J, with 13 bases between. CDR1 and CDR2 from the germline V gene are LGHNT and FRNRAP. CDR3 nucleotides: TGTGCTAGTGCTCCCGGGACTGCCTATGGCTACACCTTC. Its translation is CASAPGTAYGYTF.

The rearrangement uses TRBV7-9 and TRBJ2-7; 8 nucleotides align to TRBD1. V gave up 5 bases and J gave up 0 bases; unmatched junction bases: 9. CDR3 size: 16 residues. Germline assignment: CDR1 SEHNR and CDR2 FQNEAQ (reference sequence). Here the CDR3 DNA reads TGTGCCAGCAGCCGACAAAGGACAGGGCTCTCCTACGAGCAGTACTTC. It specifies CASSRQRTGLSYEQYF.

This chain links TRBV29-1 with TRBJ1-2; TRBD1 matches 7 bases. V was clipped by 4 bases and J by 8 bases; unmatched bases: 7. CDR3 size: 12 residues. Germline values: CDR1 SQVTM, CDR2 ANQGSEA. The CDR3 nucleotides read TGCAGCGTTGTAGCGGGACAGAGGGGCTACACCTTC. Amino acid sequence: CSVVAGQRGYTF.

This chain connects TRBV14 to TRBJ2-7; 11 bases fit TRBD1. From germline, CDR1 is SGHDN and CDR2 FVKESK. This CDR3 has 14 amino acids. Trimming took 1 base from V and 6 from J; bases not matched to a gene: 2. The CDR3 DNA is TGTGCCAGCAGCCAAGGGACAGGGGGCTTCGAGCAGTACTTC. Amino acids: CASSQGTGGFEQYF.

J is TRBJ2-5 and V is TRBV6-5, with D perhaps TRBD1 (5 bases). Germline lookup yields CDR1 MNHEY and CDR2 SVGAGI. This CDR3 region has 14 residues. V gave up 6 bases and J gave up 4 bases, with 15 bases separating them. The CDR3 bases are TGTGCCAGCAGCCACAGGCCTCTCGGAGAGACCCAGTACTTC. It is translated as CASSHRPLGETQYF.

As concerns this clone: Other DNA sequences within the sample encode an identical CDR3. The J gene is TRBJ2-3, the V gene TRBV29-1, with D possibly TRBD1 on 6 matching bases. V lost 4 bases and J 5 bases, leaving 10 bases between the germline ends. Germline V CDR1 and CDR2: SQVTM, ANQGSEA. There are 12 residues in the CDR3. The CDR3: CSVAQGGDTQYF. CDR3 bases: TGCAGCGTTGCACAGGGTGGAGATACGCAGTATTTT.

The chain couples TRBV28 to TRBJ1-2; D not certain. V dropped 10 bases and J dropped 2 bases, with 5 bases sitting between them. This CDR3 spans 10 amino acids. Germline V CDR1 and CDR2: MDHEN, SYDVKM. The CDR3 DNA follows: TGTGCCACGGAGAACTATGGCTACACCTTC. It specifies CATENYGYTF.

This sequence joins TRBV6-5 and TRBJ2-5; TRBD1 agrees at 7 bases. With V trimmed by 2 bases and J by 2 bases, 5 bases remained unmatched. From germline, CDR1 is MNHEY and CDR2 SVGAGI. CDR3 size: 15 residues. The CDR3 DNA is TGTGCCAGCAGTTACAGGGGGCTTGTGCAAGAGACCCAGTACTTC. Protein: CASSYRGLVQETQYF.

The chain is built from TRBV7-9 and TRBJ2-3; tentatively, D is TRBD2 (5 bases). This CDR3 has 16 amino acids. The germline CDR1 and CDR2 sequences are SEHNR and FQNEAQ (reference sequence). Trimming removed 5 bases from V and 0 bases from J, with 15 bases in between. This CDR3 is CASSPAKGVSTDTQYF. The CDR3, as DNA: TGTGCCAGCAGCCCCGCTAAGGGAGTGAGCACAGATACGCAGTATTTT.

Of note for this clone: Other DNA sequences in this sample translate to the same CDR3. V usage is TRBV18 and J usage is TRBJ1-5, with D tentatively TRBD1 (5 bases). The V gene's germline CDR1 is KGHSH and CDR2 LQKENI. This CDR3 has 13 residues. Trimming removed 3 bases from V and 5 bases from J, with 8 bases in between. The CDR3 DNA reads as TGTGCCAGCTCACCCGGCAGGGATCAGCCCCAGCATTTT. The encoded protein is CASSPGRDQPQHF.

This clone was counted between two and nine times. V usage is TRBV10-1 and J usage is TRBJ2-2; 9 bases fit TRBD2. After removal of 2 bases from V and 4 bases from J, the junction contained 11 bases not matched to a gene. The germline V gene has CDR1 WNHNN and CDR2 SYGVQD (reference sequence). The CDR3 contains 18 residues. CDR3: CASSEGASGRSGTGELFF. CDR3 bases: TGCGCCAGCAGTGAGGGGGCCAGCGGGAGGTCGGGCACCGGGGAGCTGTTTTTT.

This rearrangement joins TRBV19 to TRBJ2-7, with a tentative D call TRBD2 (5 bases). This CDR3 spans 16 amino acids. Germline assignment: CDR1 LNHDA and CDR2 SQIVND (reference sequence). With 2 bases removed from V and 4 bases from J, the gap between germline ends came to 18 bases. CDR3 sequence: CASSILGLAEDYEQYF. The CDR3 DNA sequence: TGTGCCAGTAGTATACTCGGTCTGGCGGAGGATTACGAGCAGTACTTC.

This rearrangement joins TRBV5-6 to TRBJ1-1; TRBD1 matches 8 bases. The CDR3 is 16 residues long. Looked up from germline, CDR1 is SGHDT and CDR2 is YYEEEE. The trim removed 1 base at V and 2 bases at J, leaving 7 bases unmatched. The CDR3: CASSLPLTGVNTEAFF. CDR3 sequence (DNA): TGTGCCAGCAGCTTGCCCCTGACAGGGGTTAACACTGAAGCTTTCTTT. The full variable domain, in which reference TRBV5-6 and TRBJ1-1 provide the parts outside the CDR3, is DAGVTQSPTHLIKTRGQQVTLRCSPKSGHDTVSWYQQALGQGPQFIFQYYEEEERQRGNFPDRFSGHQFPNYSSELNVNALLLGDSALYLCASSLPLTGVNTEAFFGQGTRLTVV.

V and J are TRBV3-1 (or the pseudogene TRBV3-2) and TRBJ1-2; D is perhaps TRBD1 (5 bases). V gave up 1 base and J gave up 6 bases, with 15 bases separating them. CDR1 and CDR2 (germline): LGHDT, YNNKEL (reference sequence). The CDR3 has 15 amino acids. The CDR3 loop reads CASSQGRGLGDGYTF. Here the CDR3 DNA reads TGTGCCAGCAGCCAAGGAAGAGGCCTAGGGGATGGCTACACCTTC.

The chain is built from TRBV27 and TRBJ2-7, with 11 bases matching TRBD1. Germline CDR1 and CDR2: MNHEY and SMNVEV (reference sequence). The CDR3 length is 16 residues. The V gene end was trimmed by 6 bases and the J gene end by 7 bases; junction bases not matched to a gene: 14. CDR3 loop: CASRKGQGTGGLEQYF. The CDR3 nucleotides read TGTGCCAGCAGGAAAGGACAGGGGACAGGGGGTTTGGAGCAGTACTTC.

The CDR3 here is CASSVESGRNGELFF. CDR3 in DNA: TGTGCCAGCAGCGTAGAGTCCGGGAGAAACGGGGAGCTGTTTTTT. The chain couples TRBV9 to TRBJ2-2; a possible D gene is TRBD2 (6 bases). The CDR3 length is 15 residues. Germline V gene lookup returns CDR1 SGDLS and CDR2 YYNGEE. V lost 0 bases to trimming and J lost 7 bases, with 13 bases between them.

Only a few counts were recorded for this clone. This chain links TRBV5-4 with TRBJ1-1; weak D call: TRBD1 (6 bases). The CDR3 is 12 residues long. Germline CDR1 is SGHNT and CDR2 is YYREEE (reference sequence). The V and J ends lost 4 bases and 7 bases respectively, with 11 bases between them. CDR3 amino acids: CASSDRQVEAFF. The CDR3 region has the DNA TGTGCCAGCAGCGACCGACAGGTTGAAGCTTTCTTT.

The rearrangement uses TRBV13 and TRBJ2-5; a possible D gene is TRBD1 (5 bases). Germline lookup yields CDR1 PRHDT and CDR2 FYEKMQ (reference sequence). The V and J ends lost 3 bases and 2 bases respectively, with 7 bases between them. This CDR3 has 13 amino acids. The DNA for the CDR3 is TGTGCCAGCAGCTTCAGGGTTCAAGAGACCCAGTACTTC. Its protein product is CASSFRVQETQYF.

CDR3 sequence reads: CASSLEGRGKLFF. CDR3 nucleotide sequence: TGCGCCAGCAGCTTGGAGGGGCGGGGAAAACTGTTTTTT. The V gene is TRBV5-1, the J gene TRBJ1-4, with D perhaps TRBD1 (5 bases). This CDR3 spans 13 amino acids. Trimming removed 0 bases from V and 10 bases from J, with 10 bases in between. Germline V lookup: CDR1 SGHRS, CDR2 YFSETQ.

The DNA of the CDR3 is TGTGCCAGCAGCGTAGCTCCGACAGCCTCTAACTATGGCTACACCTTC. Translated: CASSVAPTASNYGYTF. The chain links TRBV9 to TRBJ1-2, with D possibly TRBD1 on 5 matching bases. This CDR3 is built from 16 residues. The V end was cut by 0 bases, the J end by 0 bases, with 12 bases between. Germline loops: CDR1 SGDLS, CDR2 YYNGEE.

The chain couples TRBV7-2 to TRBJ2-2; D may be TRBD1 (5 bases). The CDR3 spans 14 residues. The germline V and J ends were trimmed by 3 bases and 6 bases, with 11 bases remaining between them. Germline CDR1 is SGHTA and CDR2 is FQGNSA. This CDR3 is CASSLEQVPGELFF. As DNA, the CDR3 is TGTGCCAGCAGCTTGGAACAGGTCCCCGGGGAGCTGTTTTTT. Full variable domain (missing parts from reference TRBV7-2 and TRBJ2-2): GAGVSQSPSNKVTEKGKDVELRCDPISGHTALYWYRQSLGQGLEFLIYFQGNSAPDKSGLPSDRFSAERTGGSVSTLTIQRTQQEDSAVYLCASSLEQVPGELFFGEGSRLTVL.